A single sample gave rise to the 7 T cell receptor beta chains below, sequenced in a study of CD8 T cells in Susac syndrome (dated by TCRdb to the late 2010s). Because CD62L sheds upon thawing, CD27 and CD45RA staining defined memory subsets for TEMRA sorting. Library construction relied on the immunoSEQ multiplex PCR assay. RNA was extracted with the RNeasy kit and about 0.5 to 1 ug was reverse transcribed using random hexamers. Using fastp trimming at Q25 and MiXCR clonotype assembly, TCRdb reanalyzed the public sequencing data and kept in-frame beta chains. Entries are consolidated by CDR3 protein sequence, retaining the most common genes and DNA. Here the sample has 2,000 to 3,000 distinct CDR3 sequences; roughly 80% occur a single time. The top ten hold less than 20% of the sample. The sequenced sample consisted of CD8+ TEMRA cells from PBMCs. Taken with the paper, the label for cell subset or site translates to: FACS-sorted terminally differentiated effector memory CD8+ T cells re-expressing CD45RA (CD8+ TEMRA). Receptors were obtained from a human donor with Susac syndrome.

This chain links TRBV10-3 with TRBJ2-6; 7 bases agree with TRBD1. The V gene end was trimmed by 3 bases and the J gene end by 0 bases; junction bases not matched to a gene: 8. This CDR3 region has 18 residues. In germline, CDR1 is ENHRY, CDR2 SYGVKD. DNA for the CDR3: TGTGCCATCAGTGATATAGACAGGGAGAGCTCTGGGGCCAACGTCCTGACTTTC. This encodes CAISDIDRESSGANVLTF.

V and J are TRBV12-3 or TRBV12-4 and TRBJ2-6, with 11 nucleotides matching TRBD2. The CDR3 is made up of 17 amino acids. The trim removed 5 bases at V and 0 bases at J, leaving 3 bases unmatched. CDR3 nucleotide sequence: TGTGCCAGCAGTCCTACTAGCGGGGGCTCTGGGGCCAACGTCCTGACTTTC. Encoded protein: CASSPTSGGSGANVLTF.

The CDR3 is CASSLGQEDTQYF. Here the CDR3 DNA reads TGTGCCAGCAGCTTAGGACAGGAGGATACGCAGTATTTT. The V call is TRBV13, the J call TRBJ2-3, with D possibly matching TRBD1 (5 bases). Per the germline V gene, CDR1 is PRHDT and CDR2 is FYEKMQ (reference sequence). The CDR3 length is 13 residues. The V end lost 0 bases, the J end lost 6 bases, and 7 bases lay between the germline ends.

The chain has TRBV6-1 and TRBJ1-5; 11 bases align to TRBD1. From germline, CDR1 is MNHNS and CDR2 SASEGT. V was pared by 7 bases and J by 5 bases, with 4 bases of the junction left unmatched. The CDR3 contains 14 residues. The CDR3 DNA sequence: TGTGCCAGCATGGGACAGGGGGGCCATCAGCCCCAGCATTTT. Its translation is CASMGQGGHQPQHF.

The V and J genes are TRBV24-1 and TRBJ2-5; D unclear. Germline V lookup: CDR1 KGHDR, CDR2 SFDVKD. V gave up 2 bases and J gave up 6 bases, with 6 bases separating them. The CDR3 has 12 residues. CDR3 bases: TGTGCCACCAGTGATTCCACTCAGACCCAGTACTTC. It specifies CATSDSTQTQYF.

Only one count was recorded for this clonotype. Sequence at one end of the junction differs from germline and may be a read error. The V gene is TRBV16, the J gene TRBJ1-5; D gene unclear. Germline CDR1 KGHSY, CDR2 FQNENV. This CDR3 has 15 amino acids. The CDR3 reads CASGQSFAGDQPQHF. CDR3 bases: TGTGCCAGCGGCCAATCGTTCGCGGGAGATCAGCCCCAGCATTTT.

In DNA, the CDR3 is TGCAGTGCTAGGGGCGAGGGGGCGCTAGCGGGGGGCCGGGAGCAGTTCTTC. Translating it yields CSARGEGALAGGREQFF. The genes are TRBV20-1 and TRBJ2-1, with TRBD2 matching 11 bases. Germline CDR1 is DFQATT and CDR2 is SNEGSKA (reference sequence). This CDR3 is 17 amino acids long. The ends lost 3 bases at V and 10 bases at J; junction bases unmatched: 17.